Below, 12 T cell receptor beta chains from the same sample are listed, as sequenced in a study of vaccination and CD4 T cells after COVID-19. No antigens are known for them. Documented treatment: approximately nine-day PBMC culture with coronavirus spike peptide pools or control peptides (ViraFEST assay). Sequence data for DNA of cultured CD4+ T cells were generated by the Oncomine TCR Beta short-read assay. Each CDR3 protein gets one entry after TCRdb re-called the PCR reads with MiXCR. Of roughly 16,000 distinct CDR3 sequences detected, 52% appear once; the ten largest clones hold 11% to 15%. Sequenced material: CD4+ T cells from blood, cultured in vitro. The receptors come from a human donor who had recovered from COVID-19.

The chain employs TRBV27 and TRBJ2-2, with TRBD1 as a possible D gene (5 bases). The CDR3 spans 17 residues. Germline loops: CDR1 MNHEY, CDR2 SMNVEV (reference sequence). Trimming removed 5 bases at V and 6 bases at J, with 22 bases between. The CDR3 here is CASSKVPPLEGAGELFF. CDR3 DNA sequence: TGTGCCAGCAGTAAGGTCCCCCCATTGGAAGGGGCCGGGGAGCTGTTTTTT.

The rearrangement joins TRBV9 to TRBJ2-2; tentatively, D is TRBD1 or TRBD2 (5 bases each). V was trimmed by 5 bases and J by 1 base, leaving 9 bases between them. Germline loops: CDR1 SGDLS, CDR2 YYNGEE. The CDR3 loop spans 14 amino acids. CDR3 loop: CASRRGRNTGELFF. In DNA form, the CDR3 reads TGTGCCAGCAGGAGGGGCAGGAACACCGGGGAGCTGTTTTTT.

The chain joins TRBV5-4 to TRBJ1-2; D call uncertain. Germline V gene data show CDR1 as SGHNT and CDR2 as YYREEE (reference sequence). The V end lost 1 base, the J end lost 3 bases, and 7 bases lay between the germline ends. The length of the CDR3 is 13 residues. The CDR3 sequence: CASSLQLDYGYTF. The CDR3 DNA reads TGTGCCAGCAGCTTGCAACTAGACTATGGCTACACCTTC. Filled out from reference TRBV5-4 and TRBJ1-2, the complete variable domain reads ETGVTQSPTHLIKTRGQQVTLRCSSQSGHNTVSWYQQALGQGPQFIFQYYREEENGRGNFPPRFSGLQFPNYSSELNVNALELDDSALYLCASSLQLDYGYTFGSGTRLTVV.

This clonotype has only a few counts. The V gene is TRBV15, the J gene TRBJ1-2; D not certain. Germline V gene lookup returns CDR1 LNHNV and CDR2 YYDKDF (reference sequence). The CDR3 spans 14 residues. V lost 1 base and J lost 4, with 10 bases in between. CDR3 residues: CATSRARESYGYTF. Here the CDR3 DNA reads TGTGCCACCAGCAGAGCACGGGAATCCTATGGCTACACCTTC. Full variable domain (outside the CDR3, taken from reference TRBV15 and TRBJ1-2): DAMVIQNPRYQVTQFGKPVTLSCSQTLNHNVMYWYQQKSSQAPKLLFHYYDKDFNNEADTPDNFQSRRPNTSFCFLDIRSPGLGDTAMYLCATSRARESYGYTFGSGTRLTVV.

The chain carries TRBV7-9 and TRBJ2-3; TRBD1 agrees at 11 bases. The J segment lost 4 bases and the V segment lost 5 bases, leaving 8 bases of the junction unmatched. CDR1 and CDR2 from the germline V gene are SEHNR and FQNEAQ (reference sequence). The CDR3 covers 16 residues. The CDR3 DNA follows: TGTGCCAGCAGCCCCCGGGGGGACAGGGGGGCAGATACGCAGTATTTT. Translated: CASSPRGDRGADTQYF.

This chain joins TRBV4-1 and TRBJ2-7; 9 bases are shared with TRBD1. The germline V gene has CDR1 MGHRA and CDR2 YSYEKL. The CDR3 totals 13 residues. V dropped 5 bases and J dropped 6; count of bases not matched to a gene: 5. CDR3 sequence: CASSARTGVEQYF. DNA for the CDR3: TGCGCCAGCAGCGCCCGGACAGGGGTCGAGCAGTACTTC.

The chain combines TRBV14 with TRBJ1-1; unclear D gene. The ends were cut back, 4 bases at V and 1 base at J, with 22 bases in the middle. Germline V CDR1 and CDR2: SGHDN, FVKESK. The CDR3 sequence is 18 residues long. This chain's CDR3 is CASSPTVGLLLGNTEAFF. The CDR3 coding sequence is TGTGCCAGCAGCCCCACTGTAGGTCTCCTCCTAGGGAACACTGAAGCTTTCTTT.

The gene calls are TRBV10-3 and TRBJ2-7, with 7 nucleotides matching TRBD1. Trimming cost V 3 bases and J 2 bases; bases outside gene matches: 4. Germline V gives CDR1 ENHRY, CDR2 SYGVKD. CDR3 length: 14 residues. The CDR3 reads CAISEGGVAYEQYF. The CDR3 bases are TGTGCCATCAGTGAAGGGGGCGTCGCCTACGAGCAGTACTTC.

V gene TRBV5-1 combines with J gene TRBJ1-1, with D uncertain. The CDR3 runs 13 residues. Germline CDR1 reads SGHRS; CDR2 reads YFSETQ. V was trimmed by 5 bases and J by 0 bases, leaving 8 bases between them. CDR3 sequence: CASREFMNTEAFF. The CDR3 nucleotides read TGCGCCAGCAGGGAGTTTATGAACACTGAAGCTTTCTTT. Complete variable domain (other parts from reference TRBV5-1 and TRBJ1-1): KAGVTQTPRYLIKTRGQQVTLSCSPISGHRSVSWYQQTPGQGLQFLFEYFSETQRNKGNFPGRFSGRQFSNSRSEMNVSTLELGDSALYLCASREFMNTEAFFGQGTRLTVV.

This sequence joins TRBV11-2 and TRBJ1-1; D uncertain. CDR3 length equals 13 residues. Trimming removed 0 bases at V and 5 bases at J, with 7 bases between. Germline V CDR1 and CDR2: SGHAT, FQNNGV. For the CDR3, the DNA is TGTGCCAGCAGCTTAGATTTTCAAACTGAAGCTTTCTTT. This codes for CASSLDFQTEAFF.

The chain couples TRBV28 to TRBJ1-1, with D hard to call. Germline V lookup: CDR1 MDHEN, CDR2 SYDVKM. The V end lost 1 base, the J end lost 5 bases, and 14 bases lay between the germline ends. This CDR3 has 15 amino acids. The CDR3 nucleotides read TGTGCCAGCAGTTTATTCGTAGCCAGGTCAACTGAAGCTTTCTTT. This translates into CASSLFVARSTEAFF.

This chain connects TRBV27 to TRBJ1-3; a possible D gene is TRBD1 (5 bases). The CDR3 totals 14 residues. The germline V gene has CDR1 MNHEY and CDR2 SMNVEV (reference sequence). V was clipped by 6 bases and J by 2 bases, with 11 bases between them. The CDR3 DNA follows: TGTGCCAGCAGACCCGCGGGGGCTGGAAACACCATATATTTT. It codes for CASRPAGAGNTIYF.